The rows below give T cell receptor beta chains drawn from one sample of a study of shared clonotypes between healthy human individuals. Here immunoSEQ multiplex PCR was the method, and the copy in TCRdb shows in-frame clones only, minus some. This table holds around 2.1 million clones, approximately 94% found once. Sample: naive CD8+ T cells from PBMCs. The origin of the receptors is a man between 18 and 35 years old in good health. Some clones in this sample may be carry-over from other donors' samples. Both conserved end residues are part of each CDR3. The order of the fields is D gene, J gene, V gene, clone size, CDR3 length, CDR3 protein, CDR3 DNA. A D gene is named only where the DNA matches it firmly. The size entry is marked missing in some rows and otherwise reads once, few, many or a size class.

.,TRBJ2-2,TRBV16,.,12,CASSQAIGELFF,TGTGCCAGCAGCCAAGCGATCGGGGAGCTGTTTTTT
.,TRBJ2-7,TRBV6-5,.,14,CASSYGQGPYEQYF,TGTGCCAGCAGTTACGGGCAGGGCCCCTACGAGCAGTACTTC
.,TRBJ2-1,TRBV9,once,15,CASSQGVSSYNEQFF,TGTGCCAGCTCTCAGGGAGTCAGCTCCTACAATGAGCAGTTCTTC
.,TRBJ1-1,TRBV11-2,few,15,CASSPGGWKNTEAFF,TGTGCCAGCAGCCCCGGAGGGTGGAAAAACACTGAAGCTTTCTTT
.,TRBJ2-1,TRBV5-6,.,12,CASSFVRNEQFF,TGTGCCAGCAGCTTCGTTCGCAATGAGCAGTTCTTC
.,TRBJ1-5,TRBV9,.,14,CASSSGGLNQPQHF,TGTGCCAGCAGCTCGGGAGGGCTTAATCAGCCCCAGCATTTT
.,TRBJ2-1,TRBV2,.,15,CASSASAGFYNEQFF,TGTGCCAGCAGTGCCTCGGCGGGCTTCTACAATGAGCAGTTCTTC
.,TRBJ1-2,TRBV7-9,.,12,CASSLEGDGYTF,TGTGCCAGCAGCCTGGAAGGGGATGGCTACACCTTC
.,TRBJ2-7,TRBV11-2,.,14,CASSLFRGVYEQYF,TGTGCCAGCAGCTTATTTCGGGGCGTCTACGAGCAGTACTTC
.,TRBJ1-5,TRBV14,.,15,CASSQAGQGVQPQHF,TGTGCCAGCAGCCAAGCGGGGCAGGGCGTTCAGCCCCAGCATTTT
.,TRBJ2-5,TRBV29-1,.,15,CSVQSGSDTLAAQYF,TGCAGCGTCCAAAGTGGGAGTGATACCTTAGCGGCCCAGTACTTC
TRBD1,TRBJ1-2,TRBV7-9,.,14,CASSLVTGFNGYTF,TGTGCCAGCAGCTTAGTGACAGGGTTCAATGGCTACACCTTC
.,TRBJ2-7,TRBV2,.,12,CASSVGAYEQYF,TGTGCCAGCAGTGTCGGGGCCTACGAGCAGTACTTC
.,TRBJ2-1,TRBV6-5,once,13,CASSYSNVGEQFF,TGTGCCAGCAGTTACTCGAACGTCGGTGAGCAGTTCTTC
TRBD2,TRBJ2-7,TRBV19,.,14,CASSIGLAGDEQYF,TGTGCCAGTAGTATTGGCCTAGCGGGAGACGAGCAGTACTTC
.,TRBJ2-1,TRBV6-6,.,16,CASSYSTGLSYNEQFF,TGTGCCAGCAGTTACTCGACAGGCCTATCCTACAATGAGCAGTTCTTC
.,TRBJ2-3,TRBV7-9,once,12,CASRRGTDTQYF,TGTGCCAGCAGGAGGGGCACAGATACGCAGTATTTT
.,TRBJ2-3,TRBV28,.,16,CASSLGATTRTDTQYF,TGTGCCAGCAGTTTAGGGGCCACAACCCGCACAGATACGCAGTATTTT
.,TRBJ1-2,TRBV19,.,12,CASSTDRRGYTF,TGTGCCAGTAGTACCGACCGTAGGGGCTACACCTTC
TRBD1,TRBJ1-4,TRBV28,.,16,CASSSLTGGTNEKLFF,TGTGCCAGCAGTTCACTGACAGGGGGAACTAATGAAAAACTGTTTTTT
.,TRBJ1-2,TRBV6-5,few,14,CASSPLTSRYGYTF,TGTGCCAGCAGTCCCCTGACGAGTCGGTATGGCTACACCTTC
TRBD1,TRBJ1-6,TRBV7-6,once,16,CASSLASGGVGSPLHF,TGTGCCAGCAGCTTAGCATCAGGGGGAGTAGGTTCACCCCTCCACTTT
.,TRBJ1-5,TRBV27,.,14,CASSLRPFNQPQHF,TGTGCCAGCAGTTTGAGACCGTTCAATCAGCCCCAGCATTTT
TRBD2,TRBJ2-1,TRBV27,.,15,CASSRLAGVSDEQFF,TGTGCCAGCTCCCGACTAGCGGGAGTTTCCGATGAGCAGTTCTTC
.,TRBJ1-1,TRBV13,.,16,CASSLARTRPPTEAFF,TGTGCCAGCAGCTTGGCGAGAACACGGCCCCCCACTGAAGCTTTCTTT
.,TRBJ1-1,TRBV5-1,.,15,CASSQAETLNTEAFF,TGCGCCAGCAGCCAAGCGGAGACTTTGAACACTGAAGCTTTCTTT
TRBD1,TRBJ2-7,TRBV4-1,.,12,CASSHGTDEQYF,TGCGCCAGCAGCCACGGGACAGACGAGCAGTACTTC
TRBD1,TRBJ2-7,TRBV6-1,.,15,CASSEVYRTGYEQYF,TGTGCCAGCAGTGAAGTATACCGGACAGGCTACGAGCAGTACTTC
TRBD2,TRBJ2-7,TRBV18,.,15,CASSPGGYRDGEQYF,TGTGCCAGCTCACCGGGGGGGTACCGGGATGGCGAGCAGTACTTC
.,TRBJ2-5,TRBV29-1,.,15,CSVARGGSYQETQYF,TGCAGCGTTGCGAGGGGGGGGTCTTACCAAGAGACCCAGTACTTC
.,TRBJ2-1,TRBV21-1,.,15,CASSKQATGTCEQFF,TGTGCCAGCAGCAAACAGGCCACGGGGACTTGTGAGCAGTTCTTC
.,TRBJ2-1,TRBV6-1,once,15,CASSARTYNYNEQFF,TGTGCCAGCAGTGCCCGGACTTACAATTACAATGAGCAGTTCTTC
.,TRBJ2-3,TRBV11-2,.,16,CASSFVGGGSTDTQYF,TGTGCCAGCAGCTTCGTCGGAGGGGGGAGCACAGATACGCAGTATTTT
TRBD1,TRBJ2-7,TRBV28,.,15,CASRPKDRGFYEQYF,TGTGCCAGCAGACCCAAGGACAGGGGATTCTACGAGCAGTACTTC
.,TRBJ2-7,TRBV11-3,.,14,CASSTDLGSYEQYF,TGTGCCAGCAGCACGGATCTTGGGTCCTACGAGCAGTACTTC
.,TRBJ2-7,TRBV6-5,.,14,CASSYYRGSYEQYF,TGTGCCAGCAGTTACTATCGGGGATCCTACGAGCAGTACTTC
TRBD2,TRBJ2-1,TRBV2,.,17,CASSLAGQSLSYNEQFF,TGTGCCAGCTCACTAGCGGGCCAAAGCCTCTCCTACAATGAGCAGTTCTTC
TRBD2,TRBJ2-7,TRBV7-3,.,17,CASSLGLAGGPTYEQYF,TGTGCCAGCAGCTTAGGACTAGCGGGAGGCCCCACCTACGAGCAGTACTTC
.,TRBJ2-7,TRBV6-5,.,14,CASRTGTLGDEQYF,TGTGCCAGCAGAACCGGGACCCTCGGGGACGAGCAGTACTTC
.,TRBJ2-1,TRBV4-1,.,15,CASSPPGTSPREQFF,TGCGCCAGCAGCCCCCCAGGGACTTCTCCCAGGGAGCAGTTCTTC
.,TRBJ2-6,TRBV6-1,.,15,CASTSGPSGANVLTF,TGTGCCAGCACCTCAGGGCCCTCTGGGGCCAACGTCCTGACTTTC
TRBD1,TRBJ1-5,TRBV19,.,14,CASSIIDRGQPQHF,TGTGCCAGTAGTATAATCGACAGGGGTCAGCCCCAGCATTTT
.,TRBJ1-2,TRBV9,.,12,CASSRGTLGYTF,TGTGCCAGCAGCCGGGGGACCTTGGGCTACACCTTC
TRBD1,TRBJ2-3,TRBV9,.,15,CASSVDREITDTQYF,TGTGCCAGCAGCGTGGACAGGGAGATCACAGATACGCAGTATTTT
TRBD1,TRBJ1-1,TRBV5-1,.,14,CASSLTGGNTEAFF,TGCGCCAGCAGCCTGACAGGGGGTAACACTGAAGCTTTCTTT
.,TRBJ2-3,TRBV18,.,15,CASSPLGAGPDTQYF,TGTGCCAGCTCACCACTCGGGGCAGGGCCAGATACGCAGTATTTT